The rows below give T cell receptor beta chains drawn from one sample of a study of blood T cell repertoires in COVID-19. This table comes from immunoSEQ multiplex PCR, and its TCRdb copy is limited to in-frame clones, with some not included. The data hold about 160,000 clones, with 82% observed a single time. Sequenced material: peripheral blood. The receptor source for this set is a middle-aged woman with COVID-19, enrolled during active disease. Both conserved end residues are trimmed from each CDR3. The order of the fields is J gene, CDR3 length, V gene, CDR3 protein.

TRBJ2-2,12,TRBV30,AWKQQGQGGELF
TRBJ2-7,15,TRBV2,ASSVASGRPSSYEQY
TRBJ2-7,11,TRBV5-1,ASSLATEYEQY
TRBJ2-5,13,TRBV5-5,ASSYGGLYQETQY
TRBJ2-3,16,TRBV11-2,ASSLYPEASGGTDTQY
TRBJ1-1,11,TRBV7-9,ASSLNGNTEAF
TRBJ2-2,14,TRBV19,ASSIVQGANTGELF
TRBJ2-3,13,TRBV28,ASSGAGAARDTQY
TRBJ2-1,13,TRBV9,ASSGDGEPYNEQF
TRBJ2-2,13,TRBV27,ASRPGQGPTGELF
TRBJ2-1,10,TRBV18,ASSPSAEKQF
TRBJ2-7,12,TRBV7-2,ASSLVQGTYEQY
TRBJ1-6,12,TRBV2,ASSLKGASSPLH
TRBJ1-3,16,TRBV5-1,ASSLNPSGPFSGNTIY
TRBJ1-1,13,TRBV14,ASSQDITLEAEAF
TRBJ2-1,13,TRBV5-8,ASSRRLALYNEQF
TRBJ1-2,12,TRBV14,ASSQEGRGYGYT
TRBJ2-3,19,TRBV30,AWSHRVPPGLAGIPTDTQY
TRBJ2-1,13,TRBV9,ASSVQSHAANEQF
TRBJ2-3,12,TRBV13,ASSRRLVQDTQY
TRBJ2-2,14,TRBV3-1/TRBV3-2,ASRILAGRNTGELF
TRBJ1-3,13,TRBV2,ASRSGGISGNTIY
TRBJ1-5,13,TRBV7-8,ASSPTTGNNQPQH
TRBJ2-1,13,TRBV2,ASSELTSGQGEQF
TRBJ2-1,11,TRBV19,ASSPGNYNEQF
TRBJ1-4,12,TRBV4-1,ASSQDRGYEKLF
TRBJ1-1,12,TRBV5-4,ASSLSAGYPEAF
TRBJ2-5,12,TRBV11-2,ASSSRTSVGTQY
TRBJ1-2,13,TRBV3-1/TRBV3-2,ASSLGTGGYYGYT
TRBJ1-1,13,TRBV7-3,ASGVGTGLNTEAF
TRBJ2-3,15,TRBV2,ASSEARLAGSTDTQY
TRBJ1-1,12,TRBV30,AWSHYGKNTEAF
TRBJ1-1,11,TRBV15,ATRADMNTEAF
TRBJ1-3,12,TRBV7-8,ASSLDAGLNTIY
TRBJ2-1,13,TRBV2,ASRDLAGEYNEQF
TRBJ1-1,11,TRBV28,ASRGQGATEAF
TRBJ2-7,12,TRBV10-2,ASRMTPSSYEQY
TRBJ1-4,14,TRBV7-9,ASSLGSRAFGEKLF
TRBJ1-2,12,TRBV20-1,SASKSNSNYGYT
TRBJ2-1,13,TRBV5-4,ASSQDRVSYNEQF
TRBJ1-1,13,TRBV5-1,ASSYATKMNTEAF
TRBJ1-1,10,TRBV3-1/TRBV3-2,ASRPTGGKAF
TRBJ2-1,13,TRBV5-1,ASSLGLATYNEQF
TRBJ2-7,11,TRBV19,ASSMAGLYEQY
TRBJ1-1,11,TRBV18,ASSPGTGREAF
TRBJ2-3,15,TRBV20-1,SASGDLAGGMTDTQY
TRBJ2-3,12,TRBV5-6,ASSLAGSTDTQY
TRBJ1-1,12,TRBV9,ASGETGGGTEAF
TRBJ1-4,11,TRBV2,ASSDDRGKKLF
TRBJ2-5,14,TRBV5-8,ASSRTFGGGLETQY
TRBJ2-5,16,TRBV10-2,ASRDWLPGGLKWETQY